In this sample, the clone carrying this TCR beta chain turned up many times. Library preparation (for TCRbeta) was performed with unique molecular identifiers. TCRdb re-called the PCR reads with MiXCR, one entry per CDR3 protein. The data show around 680,000 distinct CDR3 sequences, with 15% to 20% seen just once and 1.1% held by the top ten. This record belongs to a study of T-cell reconstitution after alpha-beta-depleted transplantation in children. This receptor was identified in a human donor who donated a stem cell graft to a child with acute myeloid leukemia. This sample comprised PBMCs from the stem cell graft donor, obtained from the stem cell graft.

The CDR3: CASSEGEEQFF. The DNA for the CDR3 is TGTGCCAGCAGTGAGGGGGAAGAGCAGTTCTTC. J is TRBJ2-1 and V is TRBV12-3 or TRBV12-4; weak D call: TRBD1 (6 bases). This CDR3 is 11 amino acids long. Between the trimmed V and J ends, which lost 5 bases and 10 bases, there was a span of 9 bases.